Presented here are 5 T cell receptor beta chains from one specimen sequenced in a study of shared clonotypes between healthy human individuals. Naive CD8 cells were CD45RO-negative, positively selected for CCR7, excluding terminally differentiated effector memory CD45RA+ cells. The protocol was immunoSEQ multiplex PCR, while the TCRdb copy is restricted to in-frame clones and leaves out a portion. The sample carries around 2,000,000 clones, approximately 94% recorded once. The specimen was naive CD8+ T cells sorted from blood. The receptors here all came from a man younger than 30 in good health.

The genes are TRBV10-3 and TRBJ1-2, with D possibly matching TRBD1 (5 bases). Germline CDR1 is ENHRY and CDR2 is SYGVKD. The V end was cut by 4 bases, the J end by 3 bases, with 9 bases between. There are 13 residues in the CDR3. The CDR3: CAISGETDYGYTF. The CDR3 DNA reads TGTGCCATCAGTGGGGAGACAGACTATGGCTACACCTTC.

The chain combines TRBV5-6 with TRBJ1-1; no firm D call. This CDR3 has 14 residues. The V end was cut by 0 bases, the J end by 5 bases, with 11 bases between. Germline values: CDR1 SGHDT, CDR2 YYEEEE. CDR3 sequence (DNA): TGTGCCAGCAGCTTGGACTCTCTGGGGACTGAAGCTTTCTTT. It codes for CASSLDSLGTEAFF. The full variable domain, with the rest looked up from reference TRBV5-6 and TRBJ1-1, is DAGVTQSPTHLIKTRGQQVTLRCSPKSGHDTVSWYQQALGQGPQFIFQYYEEEERQRGNFPDRFSGHQFPNYSSELNVNALLLGDSALYLCASSLDSLGTEAFFGQGTRLTVV.

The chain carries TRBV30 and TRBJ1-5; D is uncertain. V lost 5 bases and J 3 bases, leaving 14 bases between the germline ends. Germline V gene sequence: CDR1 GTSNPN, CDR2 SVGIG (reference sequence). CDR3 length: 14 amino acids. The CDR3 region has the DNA TGTGCCTGGGGCACAGAGAATTACAATCAGCCCCAGCATTTT. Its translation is CAWGTENYNQPQHF.

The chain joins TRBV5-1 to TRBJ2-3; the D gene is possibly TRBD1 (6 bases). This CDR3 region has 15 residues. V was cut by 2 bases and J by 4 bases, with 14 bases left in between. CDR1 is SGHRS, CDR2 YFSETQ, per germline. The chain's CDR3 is CASSLWTDRADTQYF. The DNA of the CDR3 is TGCGCCAGCAGCTTATGGACAGATAGGGCAGATACGCAGTATTTT.

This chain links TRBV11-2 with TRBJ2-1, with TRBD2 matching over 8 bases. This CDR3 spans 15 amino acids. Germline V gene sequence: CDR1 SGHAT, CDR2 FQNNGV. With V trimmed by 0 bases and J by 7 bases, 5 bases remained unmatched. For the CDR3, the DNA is TGTGCCAGCAGCTTAGAGAACGGGGGGGCAAATGAGCAGTTCTTC. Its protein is CASSLENGGANEQFF.